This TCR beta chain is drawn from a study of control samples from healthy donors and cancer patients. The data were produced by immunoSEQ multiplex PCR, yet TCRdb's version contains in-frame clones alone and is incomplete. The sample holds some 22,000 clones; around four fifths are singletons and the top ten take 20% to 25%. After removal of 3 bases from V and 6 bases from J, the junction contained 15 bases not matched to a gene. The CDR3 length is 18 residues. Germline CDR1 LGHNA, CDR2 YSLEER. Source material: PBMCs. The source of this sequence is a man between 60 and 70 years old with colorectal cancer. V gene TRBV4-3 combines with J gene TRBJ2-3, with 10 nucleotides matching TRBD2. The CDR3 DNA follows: TGCGCCAGCAGCCAGCGGCATGGTAGCGGGGGGCGAGCGGATACGCAGTATTTT. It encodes CASSQRHGSGGRADTQYF.